This T cell receptor beta chain comes out of a study of response to subunit inactivated influenza vaccine. TCRdb reprocessed the RT-PCR reads via MiXCR and lists one record per CDR3 protein. The data hold just under 250,000 distinct CDR3 sequences, with 10% to 15% observed a single time. The sequencing used non-naive T cells sorted from PBMCs, collected around two weeks before vaccination. The origin of this receptor is a middle-aged man who received an inactivated influenza vaccine.

CDR3 sequence (DNA): TGTGCCATCGGGAGTGGGGGCATTGGACAGACGTTAGGGTCGGCCTATGAGCAGTTCTTC. It yields the protein CAIGSGGIGQTLGSAYEQFF. The chain uses TRBV10-3 and TRBJ2-1, with a tentative D call TRBD1 (6 bases). V was trimmed by 8 bases and J by 8 bases, leaving 37 bases between them. The CDR3 is 20 residues long. Germline V gene sequence: CDR1 ENHRY, CDR2 SYGVKD.